These T cell receptor beta chains were read from a single sample in a study of T cells after yellow fever vaccination. TCRdb itself ran the 5' RACE reads through MiXCR, one entry per CDR3 protein. The sample has approximately 140,000 distinct CDR3 sequences, about 7.7% seen once. The sequences come from CD4+ T cells sorted from PBMCs, collected 5 days after the yellow fever booster vaccination. The receptors were gathered from a man aged 25-45 years who received the YFV17D yellow fever vaccine. CDR3s include the opening cysteine and the closing phenylalanine or tryptophan. D genes are given only for firm matches. Clone size is shown for a subset of rows, as once, few, many or a class of expanded clone.

len,abundance,v_gene,j_gene,d_gene,CDR3nt,CDR3aa
13,many,TRBV6-5,TRBJ1-1,-,TGTGCCAGCAGTTACAGGGTGAACACTGAAGCTTTCTTT,CASSYRVNTEAFF
14,many,TRBV12-3/TRBV12-4,TRBJ1-1,-,TGTGCCAGCAGTTTAAGGGGCGGGAACACTGAAGCTTTCTTT,CASSLRGGNTEAFF
17,many,TRBV6-5,TRBJ1-3,-,TGTGCCAGCAGCCCCACCGGACAGCCCCTCTCTGGAAACACCATATATTTT,CASSPTGQPLSGNTIYF
12,-,TRBV5-1,TRBJ2-1,-,TGCGCCAGCAGCTTGCAAGGCAATGAGCAGTTCTTC,CASSLQGNEQFF
19,-,TRBV20-1,TRBJ2-5,-,TGCAGTGCTACCCCCCGCGCGGCCACCAAAAGGAGTTCTCAAGAGACCCAGTACTTC,CSATPRAATKRSSQETQYF
14,many,TRBV20-1,TRBJ2-2,-,TGCAGTGCTAGAGCTGCGGCCGCCCTCGGGGAGCTGTTTTTT,CSARAAAALGELFF
15,many,TRBV14,TRBJ2-1,TRBD2,TGTGCCAGCAGCCCGACTAGCGGGAGTTACAATGAGCAGTTCTTC,CASSPTSGSYNEQFF
14,-,TRBV5-1,TRBJ2-7,-,TGCGCCAGCAGCTTGGGGGACCCCGTCAACGAGCAGTACTTC,CASSLGDPVNEQYF
12,-,TRBV28,TRBJ1-1,-,TGTGCCAGCACCCAGCCCCCGGCTGAAGCTTTCTTT,CASTQPPAEAFF
16,many,TRBV6-1,TRBJ1-6,-,TGTGCCAGCAGAGTGCAGGGAAAGCTACGGAATTCACCCCTCCACTTT,CASRVQGKLRNSPLHF
14,many,TRBV20-1,TRBJ2-4,TRBD2,TGCAGTGCTTGGCCGGGAGGGCCTCGGGACATTCAGTACTTC,CSAWPGGPRDIQYF
13,many,TRBV6-1,TRBJ1-2,-,TGTGCCAGCTCCCTTGGCAGGGTAGGTGGCTACACCTTC,CASSLGRVGGYTF
14,many,TRBV20-1,TRBJ2-3,TRBD2,TGCAGTGCTAGGGTAGCGGGACCGGCAGATACGCAGTATTTT,CSARVAGPADTQYF
19,-,TRBV12-2,TRBJ1-2,-,TGTGCAAGTCGCCAGCCTGCCGACCTGGGAGAATTAGCTAACTATGGCTACACCTTC,CASRQPADLGELANYGYTF
13,many,TRBV20-1,TRBJ2-3,-,TGCAGTGCCTTACGCGGGGGCCCAGATACGCAGTATTTT,CSALRGGPDTQYF
16,many,TRBV10-3,TRBJ2-3,-,TGTGCCAGCCAGTCGATCGGGACTCCGGCGGTAGATACGCAGTATTTT,CASQSIGTPAVDTQYF
13,few,TRBV30,TRBJ1-2,TRBD1,TGTGCCTGTACGGGGACAGGGGGTCGGGGCTACACCTTC,CACTGTGGRGYTF
15,many,TRBV5-4,TRBJ2-1,TRBD2,TGTGCCAGCAGCCCCGGACTAGCGGGAGACAATGAGCAGTTCTTC,CASSPGLAGDNEQFF
13,-,TRBV7-2,TRBJ2-7,-,TGTGCCAGCAGCTCTTCAAGGGAAGACGAGCAGTACTTC,CASSSSREDEQYF
14,many,TRBV6-2/TRBV6-3,TRBJ2-1,-,TGTGCCAGCAGTTTTGACAGCTCCTACAATGAGCAGTTCTTC,CASSFDSSYNEQFF
14,many,TRBV7-9,TRBJ1-1,-,TGTGCCAGCAGCTCGGAGGTAGGGCGGACTGAAGCTTTCTTT,CASSSEVGRTEAFF
14,-,TRBV5-1,TRBJ1-5,TRBD1,TGCGCCAGCAGCTTGGATGGGACAGATCAGCCCCAGCATTTT,CASSLDGTDQPQHF
14,many,TRBV20-1,TRBJ2-7,TRBD2,TGCAGTTCAAATCTAGCGGGAGTCCCCCACGAGCAGTACTTC,CSSNLAGVPHEQYF
16,many,TRBV9,TRBJ2-3,TRBD2,TGTGCCAGCAGCGTAGAGGGGACTAGCGGCACAGATACGCAGTATTTT,CASSVEGTSGTDTQYF
15,many,TRBV7-6,TRBJ2-3,-,TGTGCCAGCACCCGGCTGAGGCCAGGCACAGATACGCAGTATTTT,CASTRLRPGTDTQYF
12,-,TRBV19,TRBJ1-2,-,TGTGCCAGTCGCAGGGGCGGCTATGGCTACACCTTC,CASRRGGYGYTF
16,many,TRBV7-2,TRBJ2-5,-,TGTGCCAGCAGCTTAGAGGCCGGTCGGAGACAAGAGACCCAGTACTTC,CASSLEAGRRQETQYF
15,many,TRBV5-1,TRBJ2-5,-,TGCGCCAGCAGCACAGCGGGTGGAGGACAAGAGACCCAGTACTTC,CASSTAGGGQETQYF
16,many,TRBV18,TRBJ2-7,TRBD1,TGTGCCAGCTCACCACTGGCCGGACAGGGAGTATCCGAGCAGTACTTC,CASSPLAGQGVSEQYF
15,many,TRBV5-1,TRBJ2-1,TRBD1,TGCGCCAGCAGCTTGGAGCAGGGGGCCTACAATGAGCAGTTCTTC,CASSLEQGAYNEQFF
14,many,TRBV28,TRBJ2-7,TRBD1,TGTGCCAGCATGTCCAGGGGGAGCACCTACGAGCAGTACTTC,CASMSRGSTYEQYF
14,-,TRBV15,TRBJ1-2,-,TGTGCCACCAGCAGTCTAAGGACAGCCTATGGCTACACCTTC,CATSSLRTAYGYTF
12,many,TRBV29-1,TRBJ2-1,-,TGCAGCACGACCCAGGGGCACAATGAGCAGTTCTTC,CSTTQGHNEQFF
13,many,TRBV20-1,TRBJ2-7,-,TGCAGTGCTAGACAGCGGCCTCCCTACGAGCAGTACTTC,CSARQRPPYEQYF
16,many,TRBV12-3/TRBV12-4,TRBJ2-1,TRBD2,TGTGCCAGCAGCCAATCACCCGGGACTACAAACAATGAGCAGTTCTTC,CASSQSPGTTNNEQFF
13,many,TRBV29-1,TRBJ2-7,-,TGCAGCGTTGAAGACGTCGCGCTTCGCGAGCAGTACTTC,CSVEDVALREQYF
16,many,TRBV7-2,TRBJ2-5,-,TGTGCCAGCAGCTTAGGGTGGGGTAGTTTCCAAGAGACCCAGTACTTC,CASSLGWGSFQETQYF
15,many,TRBV6-1,TRBJ2-1,TRBD2,TGTGCCAGCAGACCCACGGCGGGAGTAGTAAATGAGCAGTTCTTC,CASRPTAGVVNEQFF
18,many,TRBV6-5,TRBJ2-3,-,TGTGCCAGCAGTTCGACGATTCCAACCGGGGTTGGGCGAAATACGCAGTATTTT,CASSSTIPTGVGRNTQYF
16,-,TRBV5-6,TRBJ2-2,TRBD1,TGTGCCAGCACCACGCCAGGGGGCGGAAACACCGGGGAGCTGTTTTTT,CASTTPGGGNTGELFF
15,many,TRBV7-9,TRBJ2-2,-,TGTGCCAGCAGCCAGGACAGTTCGAACACCGGGGAGCTGTTTTTT,CASSQDSSNTGELFF
16,-,TRBV5-1,TRBJ2-3,-,TGCGCCAGCAGCTTGGGGACGGCGATGGGGACAGATACGCAGTATTTT,CASSLGTAMGTDTQYF
13,many,TRBV5-1,TRBJ2-7,TRBD2,TGCGCCAGCGGGGGACTAGCGAGTCGGGAGCAGTACTTC,CASGGLASREQYF
17,few,TRBV11-2,TRBJ2-1,-,TGTGCCAGCAGCTCCCCCGGAATTCAGGGCCTCTACAATGAGCAGTTCTTC,CASSSPGIQGLYNEQFF
16,many,TRBV6-5,TRBJ1-4,-,TGTGCCAGCAGTTACTCTTGGTCAGGCAGGGGTGAAAAACTGTTTTTT,CASSYSWSGRGEKLFF
16,few,TRBV19,TRBJ2-4,-,TGTGCCAGTAGTATCGCACAGCCAAAAGCCAAAAACATTCAGTACTTC,CASSIAQPKAKNIQYF